The clone carrying this T cell receptor beta chain was seen a few times. Its antigen is currently unknown. The data belong to a study of T-cell reconstitution after alpha-beta-depleted transplantation in children. General study results and limits: Reported findings indicate that, about two months after transplant, alpha-beta T cells came from several hundred expanded clones, which were derived from non-depleted graft cells.

The germline V gene has CDR1 SGHRS and CDR2 YFSETQ. V shed 4 bases and J 1 base; nucleotides not matched to a gene: 13. The CDR3 runs 19 residues. For TCRbeta, the library was prepared with unique molecular identifiers. TCRdb reanalysed the PCR reads using MiXCR and keeps one entry per CDR3 protein. This sample has roughly 310,000 distinct CDR3 sequences, with 23% found just once. Sequences were derived from PBMCs, mostly from graft donor cells, sampled 180 days after TCRalphabeta/CD19-depleted stem cell transplant. The chain joins TRBV5-1 to TRBJ2-4; 11 bases map to TRBD2. This TCR was sampled from a male patient aged 10 to 17 who had a stem cell transplant for acute lymphoblastic leukemia, so the T cells may come from the graft donor. The CDR3 here is CASSPAGLAGGWAKNIQYF. The CDR3, as DNA: TGCGCCAGCAGCCCGGCCGGGCTAGCGGGAGGTTGGGCCAAAAACATTCAGTACTTC.